This T cell receptor beta chain was profiled in a study of blood T cells in healthy people across ages. Combining a sample-barcoded 5' primer with a J-beta primer mix, a second PCR ran for about 7 to 12 cycles. MiXCR, run by TCRdb on the 5' RACE reads, gives a single entry per CDR3 protein. The sample holds hundreds of thousands of distinct CDR3 sequences, 40% to 45% seen once. The V segment lost 6 bases and the J segment 4 bases; nucleotides outside the gene matches: 6. The CDR3 extends over 14 amino acids. Per the germline V gene, CDR1 is SQVTM and CDR2 is ANQGSEA. This TCR derives from a man older than 75 in good health. This rearrangement joins TRBV29-1 to TRBJ2-2; 9 bases map to TRBD1. The material sequenced was blood. CDR3 region: CSVSGTGSTGELFF. The CDR3 DNA is TGCAGCGTCTCCGGGACAGGGAGCACCGGGGAGCTGTTTTTT.